This TCR beta chain was sequenced in a study of control samples from healthy donors and cancer patients. Sequencing was performed with immunoSEQ multiplex PCR; in TCRdb, only in-frame clones are kept and a portion is missing. The sample records some 100,000 clones, roughly 92% being singletons. The source of this sequence is a human donor in good health. The donor label of this sample is uncertain. Source material: blood.

The CDR3 coding sequence is TGTGCCAGCAGTTTAGGAGGGTGGACTGAAGCTTTCTTT. As protein: CASSLGGWTEAFF. The chain links TRBV12-3 or TRBV12-4 to TRBJ1-1; D unresolved. This CDR3 spans 13 amino acids. V was pared by 1 base and J by 5 bases, with 8 bases between.